This T cell receptor (beta chain) stems from a study of T cells after yellow fever vaccination. Study-wide context: Each low-cell-number fraction was prepared by means of SMART-Seq v4 Ultra Low Input. The study, taken as a whole, reports: Most primary-vaccination clones reappeared after the booster (approximately 96% CD4, about 88% CD8).

This clonotype was observed a handful of times. Its antigen is as yet unknown. The germline V and J ends were trimmed by 0 bases and 4 bases, with 11 bases remaining between them. The CDR3 has 16 amino acids. The germline gives CDR1 SGHRS, CDR2 YFSETQ. Researchers made TCR cDNA using 5'RACE template switching, and this step added a universal primer site and UMIs. MiXCR was run by TCRdb on the 5' RACE reads, yielding one entry per CDR3 protein. The sample shows just under 600,000 distinct CDR3 sequences, 13% of them seen only once. The sequenced sample was PBMCs, obtained on the day of the yellow fever booster vaccination. The sequence was collected from a man between 25 and 39 years old who received the YFV17D yellow fever vaccine. This rearrangement joins TRBV5-1 to TRBJ2-6; D is ambiguous. The CDR3 sequence: CASSLGGTAGANVLTF. CDR3 in DNA: TGCGCCAGCAGCTTGGGGGGAACGGCAGGGGCCAACGTCCTGACTTTC.